The source of this TCR beta chain is a study of lymphopenia after photon versus proton radiotherapy. Overall study findings and caveats: Proton therapy kept repertoires fairly stable, unlike photons, which gained effector/memory cells. Better survival with proton therapy was suggested as possible, not demonstrated.

Clones were sequenced by immunoSEQ multiplex PCR, and TCRdb holds only the in-frame ones, with some missing. The sample has about 26,000 clones, roughly 87% seen once; the top ten hold approximately 3.7%. This CDR3 has 15 residues. Between the trimmed V and J ends, which lost 4 bases and 1 base, there was a span of 12 bases. Germline V gene data show CDR1 as LNHNV and CDR2 as YYDKDF (reference sequence). As regards this clone: The antigen remains undetermined.

This TCR came from a woman in her fifties or sixties with pancreatic cancer. The material was peripheral blood, obtained from a patient treated with photon-based radiotherapy. The J gene is TRBJ2-3, the V gene TRBV15; D unclear. As DNA, the CDR3 is TGTGCCACCAGCAATTCCGGATACCGCACAGATACGCAGTATTTT. Translation: CATSNSGYRTDTQYF.